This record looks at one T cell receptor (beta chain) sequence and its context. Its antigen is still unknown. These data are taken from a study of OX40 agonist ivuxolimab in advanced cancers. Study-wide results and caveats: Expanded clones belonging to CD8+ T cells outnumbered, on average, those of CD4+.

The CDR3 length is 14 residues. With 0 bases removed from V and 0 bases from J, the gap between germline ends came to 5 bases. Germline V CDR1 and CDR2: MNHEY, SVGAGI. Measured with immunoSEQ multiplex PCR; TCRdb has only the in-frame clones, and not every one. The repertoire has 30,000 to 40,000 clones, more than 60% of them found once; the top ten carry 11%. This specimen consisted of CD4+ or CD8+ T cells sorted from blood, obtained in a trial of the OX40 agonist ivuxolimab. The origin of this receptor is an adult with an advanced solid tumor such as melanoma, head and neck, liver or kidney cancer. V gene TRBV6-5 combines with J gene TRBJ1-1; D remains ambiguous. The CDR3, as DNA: TGTGCCAGCAGTTACTCCCTACTGAACACTGAAGCTTTCTTT. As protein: CASSYSLLNTEAFF.